These 8 T cell receptor beta chains were sequenced from one sample in a study of cytomegalovirus exposure and HLA in healthy donors. In the PCR, 60 Vbeta and 13 Jbeta primers were used. TCRdb keeps only in-frame clones here, not all; method: immunoSEQ multiplex PCR. Its clone listing holds 100,000 to 150,000 clones. Sequences were obtained from PBMCs. The source of these receptors is a woman aged 40 to 49 in good health and CMV-seronegative.

The J gene is TRBJ2-3, the V gene TRBV4-3, with D perhaps TRBD1 (6 bases). V lost 3 bases and J lost 3, with 10 bases in between. CDR1 and CDR2 from the germline V gene are LGHNA and YSLEER. The CDR3 is 14 amino acids. CDR3 coding DNA: TGCGCCAGCAGCCACCTACAGGGAACAGATACGCAGTATTTT. It codes for CASSHLQGTDTQYF.

V is TRBV27 and J is TRBJ1-5, with 8 bases lining up with TRBD1. Looked up from germline, CDR1 is MNHEY and CDR2 is SMNVEV (reference sequence). Trimming removed 4 bases from V and 1 base from J; junction bases left unmatched: 3. This CDR3 is built from 15 residues. In DNA, the CDR3 is TGTGCCAGCAGTTGGAGACAGGGGAGCAATCAGCCCCAGCATTTT. It encodes CASSWRQGSNQPQHF.

The chain carries TRBV18 and TRBJ2-1; tentatively, D is TRBD2 (6 bases). This CDR3 is 15 amino acids long. Trimming cost V 3 bases and J 0 bases, with 9 bases left between them. Germline CDR1 KGHSH, CDR2 LQKENI. The CDR3 region has the DNA TGTGCCAGCTCACCCGCGGGATACTCCTACAATGAGCAGTTCTTC. This codes for CASSPAGYSYNEQFF.

The chain uses TRBV28 and TRBJ1-5; 9 positions agree with TRBD1. The CDR3 is made up of 15 amino acids. Trimming took 6 bases from V and 5 from J; bases not matched to a gene: 8. Germline CDR1 reads MDHEN; CDR2 reads SYDVKM. The CDR3 DNA reads TGTGCCAGCAGCAGGGACAGGGACTTTGATCAGCCCCAGCATTTT. Residues: CASSRDRDFDQPQHF. Supplemented by reference TRBV28 and TRBJ1-5, the full variable domain reads DVKVTQSSRYLVKRTGEKVFLECVQDMDHENMFWYRQDPGLGLRLIYFSYDVKMKEKGDIPEGYSVSREKKERFSLILESASTNQTSMYLCASSRDRDFDQPQHFGDGTRLSIL.

The chain's CDR3 is CASSPLTRRGDGYTF. CDR3 nucleotide sequence: TGTGCCAGCAGCCCCTTAACGAGGAGGGGAGACGGCTACACCTTC. V gene TRBV11-2 combines with J gene TRBJ1-2, with D tentatively TRBD1 (5 bases). The CDR3 is 15 residues long. Trimming shortened V by 5 bases and J by 8 bases, and 21 bases separated the two germline ends. CDR1 and CDR2 from the germline V gene are SGHAT and FQNNGV.

On this clone itself: The junction departs from germline at one end; a sequencing error may be responsible. The rearrangement uses TRBV4-2 and TRBJ1-6; 9 nucleotides align to TRBD1. The CDR3 length is 15 residues. Per the germline V gene, CDR1 is LGHNA and CDR2 is YNFKEQ. The CDR3 here is CASRQAQGAVAPLHF. The CDR3 nucleotides are TGTGCCAGCAGGCAAGCACAGGGGGCGGTGGCACCCCTCCACTTT.

V gene TRBV10-3 combines with J gene TRBJ2-5; D may be TRBD1 (5 bases). Deletions cut 3 bases from V and 6 bases from J, with 17 bases between. Germline CDR1 reads ENHRY; CDR2 reads SYGVKD. This CDR3 spans 15 amino acids. In DNA form, the CDR3 reads TGTGCCATCAGTGATCAGACAGAATTTCAACAGACCCAGTACTTC. This sequence encodes CAISDQTEFQQTQYF.

The CDR3 loop is CASSPRGTGSPGELFF. CDR3 nucleotides: TGTGCCAGCTCGCCGCGAGGGACAGGGTCTCCTGGGGAGCTGTTTTTT. J is TRBJ2-2 and V is TRBV18, with 9 bases fitting TRBD1. V shed 6 bases, J shed 8 bases, and the junction held 13 bases outside the gene matches. There are 16 residues in the CDR3. Germline V gene data show CDR1 as KGHSH and CDR2 as LQKENI.